The TCR beta chain described here comes from a study of T-cell memory formation after mild COVID-19. Study-level information: TCR clusters largely stayed donor specific.

5'RACE primed at constant segments yielded TCR alpha and TCR beta cDNA libraries bearing sample barcodes and UMIs. TCRdb ran MiXCR on the 5' RACE reads and lists one entry per CDR3 protein. In the table there are hundreds of thousands of distinct CDR3 sequences, around 28% of which are singletons. In its sample, this clonotype was seen a few times. The germline V and J ends were trimmed by 0 bases and 9 bases, with 12 bases remaining between them. The germline CDR1 and CDR2 sequences are SGHAT and FQNNGV. The CDR3 runs 15 residues. The sequenced material came from PBMCs or a T cell subset sorted from them (not recorded which). The rearrangement uses TRBV11-2 and TRBJ1-6; D unresolved. The TCR comes from an adult woman who had mild COVID-19 (a few samples of this study predate the infection). Cell type and time point are not known. The CDR3 bases are TGTGCCAGCAGCTTAGATCCTTGGAAAGGTTCACCCCTCCACTTT. Protein sequence: CASSLDPWKGSPLHF.